This note documents a single T cell receptor beta chain sequence. Its antigen is not identified. Germline loops: CDR1 MDHEN, CDR2 SYDVKM. V lost 2 bases and J 7 bases, leaving 15 bases between the germline ends. The CDR3 has 15 residues. The entry originates in a study of cytomegalovirus exposure and HLA in healthy donors. Study conclusions and caveats: Evidence from a later analysis indicated that most CMV-associated TCR beta chains looked HLA-restricted.

This PCR relied on a set of 60 Vbeta primers and 13 Jbeta primers. The data were produced by immunoSEQ multiplex PCR, yet TCRdb's version contains in-frame clones alone and is incomplete. The data hold about 150,000 clones, with around 74% observed a single time. This sequence joins TRBV28 and TRBJ2-1; tentative D call: TRBD2 (6 bases). This sequence originates from a man between 18 and 35 years old in good health and CMV-seronegative. Sequencing was done on a sample of PBMCs. CDR3 amino acids: CASSLPGTAGNEQFF. DNA of the CDR3: TGTGCCAGCAGTTTACCTGGGACCGCGGGAAATGAGCAGTTCTTC.